One and the same sample provided the 25 T cell receptor beta chains below, sequenced in a study of cytomegalovirus exposure and HLA in healthy donors. Both 60 Vbeta primers and 13 Jbeta primers went into the PCR. Libraries were prepared by immunoSEQ multiplex PCR; TCRdb keeps only in-frame clonotypes and omits some of them. The table shows 200,000 to 250,000 clones, with 75% to 90% occurring only once. Sequencing input: PBMCs. The receptors here all came from a woman under 30 in good health and CMV-seronegative.

The sample holds one count of this clone. This rearrangement joins TRBV14 to TRBJ2-1, with 7 nucleotides matching TRBD1. Germline CDR1 is SGHDN and CDR2 is FVKESK. With 4 bases clipped from V and 3 bases from J, the junction kept 6 bases outside the gene matches. The CDR3 is made up of 15 amino acids. CDR3 nucleotides: TGTGCCAGCAGCCCGTTCTCAGGGGGCTACAATGAGCAGTTCTTC. It is translated as CASSPFSGGYNEQFF.

The chain uses TRBV11-3 and TRBJ1-4, with 8 positions matching TRBD1. From germline, CDR1 is SGHNT and CDR2 YENEEA. This CDR3 is 16 amino acids long. V gave up 5 bases and J gave up 2 bases; unmatched junction bases: 7. CDR3 sequence: CASSEQGAGTNEKLFF. The CDR3 nucleotides read TGTGCCAGCAGCGAGCAGGGGGCTGGGACTAATGAAAAACTGTTTTTT.

The V call is TRBV21-1, the J call TRBJ2-6; the tabulated D call, TRBD1, remains unverified against the DNA. TRBV21-1 is a pseudogene. The length of the CDR3 is 18 residues. CDR3 sequence reads: CASSNPGQGSSGANVLTF. The CDR3 nucleotides are TGTGCCAGCAGCAATCCGGGACAGGGGAGCTCTGGGGCCAACGTCCTGACTTTC.

The rearrangement links TRBV27 to TRBJ2-3, with 8 bases fitting TRBD1. Germline V lookup: CDR1 MNHEY, CDR2 SMNVEV (reference sequence). Trimming took 3 bases from V and 4 from J; bases not matched to a gene: 6. CDR3 length: 15 residues. CDR3 sequence reads: CASSLGTGGADTQYF. As DNA, the CDR3 is TGTGCCAGCAGTTTGGGGACAGGCGGTGCAGATACGCAGTATTTT.

The chain links TRBV11-3 to TRBJ2-5; D is possibly TRBD1 (7 bases). The V and J ends lost 4 bases and 4 bases respectively, with 10 bases between them. The CDR3 consists of 13 residues. Germline CDR1 and CDR2: SGHNT and YENEEA. The CDR3 region is CASSWQGGETQYF. The DNA for the CDR3 is TGTGCCAGCAGCTGGCAGGGGGGAGAGACCCAGTACTTC.

As for this clone: One end of the junction fails to match germline, which may point to a read error. V and J are TRBV9 and TRBJ1-2, with D perhaps matching TRBD1 (5 bases). CDR1 and CDR2 (germline): SGDLS, YYNGEE. The CDR3 is 12 residues long. CDR3 sequence: CASSLTVYVYTF. CDR3 DNA sequence: TGTGCCAGCAGCCTGACAGTCTATGTCTACACCTTC.

The table lists this clone with a count of one. The chain is built from TRBV10-2 and TRBJ1-1; D gene uncertain. The CDR3 covers 14 residues. Trimming stripped 6 bases from V and 6 bases from J, with 17 bases between. Germline V lookup: CDR1 WSHSY, CDR2 SAAADI. The CDR3 DNA sequence: TGCGCCAGCAGCGGCGGGAGGCCCCAGGCTGAAGCTTTCTTT. Amino acids: CASSGGRPQAEAFF.

J is TRBJ1-5 and V is TRBV18; the D gene is possibly TRBD1 (6 bases). The V gene's germline CDR1 is KGHSH and CDR2 LQKENI. The CDR3 is made up of 15 amino acids. Trimming pared 2 bases from V and 5 bases from J, leaving 13 bases between. The CDR3 region has the DNA TGTGCCAGCTCACCAATGCAGGGGACGGATCAGCCCCAGCATTTT. Its translation is CASSPMQGTDQPQHF.

The V gene is TRBV27, the J gene TRBJ2-5; 10 bases are a match to TRBD2. The ends lost 9 bases at V and 5 bases at J; junction bases unmatched: 15. Germline V gives CDR1 MNHEY, CDR2 SMNVEV (reference sequence). This CDR3 has 16 amino acids. CDR3 region: CASKSGGAGKRETQYF. CDR3 DNA sequence: TGTGCCAGTAAGAGCGGGGGGGCGGGGAAGCGGGAGACCCAGTACTTC.

The chain has TRBV6-4 and TRBJ1-6; a weak D match, TRBD1 (5 bases). Per the germline V gene, CDR1 is MRHNA and CDR2 is SNTAGT. With 6 bases removed from V and 9 bases from J, the gap between germline ends came to 12 bases. This CDR3 spans 13 amino acids. For the CDR3, the DNA is TGTGCCAGCAGATCCGACGACAGTTCACCCCTCCACTTT. Its protein is CASRSDDSSPLHF.

The CDR3 nucleotides read TGTGCCAGCAACCGGGACAGCTCCTACGAGCAGTACTTC. This sequence encodes CASNRDSSYEQYF. The genes are TRBV2 and TRBJ2-7, with 7 bases identical to TRBD1. This CDR3 region has 13 residues. The V and J ends lost 7 bases and 0 bases, in that order; junction bases with no gene match: 3. Germline CDR1 reads SNHLY; CDR2 reads FYNNEI.

This clone was picked up one time. The CDR3 loop reads CASSLRGGDQPQHF. The DNA of the CDR3 is TGTGCCAGCAGCTTACGAGGGGGCGATCAGCCCCAGCATTTT. The gene calls are TRBV7-2 and TRBJ1-5; 7 bases are shared with TRBD1. The germline V gene has CDR1 SGHTA and CDR2 FQGNSA. V gave up 2 bases and J gave up 5 bases; unmatched junction bases: 3. The CDR3 covers 14 residues.

The chain has TRBV5-4 and TRBJ2-3; 10 bases line up with TRBD2. The CDR3 totals 15 residues. Germline V gives CDR1 SGHNT, CDR2 YYREEE (reference sequence). V was clipped by 4 bases and J by 6 bases; unmatched bases: 8. The CDR3 loop reads CASSVASGGTDTQYF. CDR3 nucleotide sequence: TGTGCCAGCAGCGTGGCTAGCGGGGGAACGGATACGCAGTATTTT.

This clone showed up just once. V is TRBV6-5 and J is TRBJ1-4, with D possibly matching TRBD1 (6 bases). The CDR3 is 15 amino acids. Germline V gives CDR1 MNHEY, CDR2 SVGAGI. V gave up 1 base and J gave up 5 bases, with 11 bases separating them. The CDR3 DNA sequence: TGTGCCAGCAGTTACTACACAGGACAGAATGAAAAACTGTTTTTT. Protein: CASSYYTGQNEKLFF.

CDR3 coding DNA: TGTGCCAGCAGTGAACAGAATATTGGCGCGAGGTCCTATAATTCACCCCTCCACTTT. Amino acid sequence: CASSEQNIGARSYNSPLHF. The chain employs TRBV2 and TRBJ1-6; D gene uncertain. Germline values: CDR1 SNHLY, CDR2 FYNNEI. V dropped 2 bases and J dropped 1 base, with 18 bases sitting between them. The CDR3 consists of 19 residues.

The genes are TRBV11-2 and TRBJ2-7; TRBD1 matches 12 bases. J gave up 9 bases and V 5 bases, and 14 bases lay outside the gene matches. Germline lookup yields CDR1 SGHAT and CDR2 FQNNGV. This CDR3 contains 16 residues. CDR3 coding DNA: TGTGCCAGCAGCGCAACCCCGGGACAGGGGGCCGTCGGGCAGTACTTC. This sequence encodes CASSATPGQGAVGQYF.

CDR3: CASSLSGLAGGNEQFF. CDR3 coding DNA: TGTGCCAGCAGTTTATCCGGACTAGCGGGAGGCAATGAGCAGTTCTTC. J is TRBJ2-1 and V is TRBV27, with 14 positions matching TRBD2. The V gene's germline CDR1 is MNHEY and CDR2 SMNVEV (reference sequence). Trimming at V came to 0 bases and at J to 6 bases, leaving 1 base not matched to a gene. The CDR3 consists of 16 residues.

This rearrangement joins TRBV4-2 to TRBJ2-3; no clear D. V lost 1 base, J lost 3 bases, and 17 bases lay in between. The CDR3 is 17 residues long. Germline assignment: CDR1 LGHNA and CDR2 YNFKEQ. The CDR3 reads CASSQAMAAPQTDTQYF. The DNA for the CDR3 is TGTGCCAGCAGCCAAGCCATGGCGGCGCCGCAGACAGATACGCAGTATTTT.

V usage is TRBV27 and J usage is TRBJ1-2, with 10 positions matching TRBD1. The V segment lost 8 bases and the J segment 6 bases; nucleotides outside the gene matches: 12. CDR3 length: 15 residues. The germline CDR1 and CDR2 sequences are MNHEY and SMNVEV (reference sequence). CDR3 DNA sequence: TGTGCCAGCGGGGACCCTGGACAGGGGGATGATGGCTACACCTTC. Its translation: CASGDPGQGDDGYTF.

The chain employs TRBV11-3 and TRBJ2-1, with 15 bases matching TRBD2. CDR3 length: 15 residues. Germline CDR1 SGHNT, CDR2 YENEEA. V lost 5 bases and J lost 4; bases outside the gene matches: 0. This CDR3 is CASSGLAGGYNEQFF. DNA for the CDR3: TGTGCCAGCAGCGGACTAGCGGGAGGGTACAATGAGCAGTTCTTC.

This clone has more than one count but fewer than ten. The chain uses TRBV5-1 and TRBJ2-5; a possible D gene is TRBD1 (6 bases). CDR3 length: 15 amino acids. Looked up from germline, CDR1 is SGHRS and CDR2 is YFSETQ. V was trimmed by 4 bases and J by 5 bases, leaving 18 bases between them. In DNA, the CDR3 is TGCGCCAGCAGCGAAGCAGGGGAAAAAGAGGAGACCCAGTACTTC. As protein: CASSEAGEKEETQYF.

The V gene is TRBV9, the J gene TRBJ2-1; 15 nucleotides agree with TRBD2. The ends lost 2 bases at V and 7 bases at J; junction bases unmatched: 1. The CDR3 extends over 15 amino acids. Germline CDR1 and CDR2: SGDLS and YYNGEE. The CDR3 bases are TGTGCCAGCAGCGTTGGGACTAGCGGGGGGAATGAGCAGTTCTTC. Translating gives CASSVGTSGGNEQFF.

This clone was found a few times. The J gene is TRBJ1-2, the V gene TRBV6-5, with a weak D call TRBD1 (6 bases). The CDR3 spans 15 residues. V lost 0 bases to trimming and J lost 5 bases, with 13 bases between them. Germline assignment: CDR1 MNHEY and CDR2 SVGAGI. CDR3 coding DNA: TGTGCCAGCAGTTACTCAGGGGGTCTCGGATATGGCTACACCTTC. This sequence encodes CASSYSGGLGYGYTF.

The chain employs TRBV5-1 and TRBJ2-3; D may be TRBD2 (6 bases). This CDR3 spans 14 amino acids. Between the trimmed V and J ends, which lost 4 bases and 6 bases, there was a span of 15 bases. Germline V gives CDR1 SGHRS, CDR2 YFSETQ. CDR3 amino acids: CASSAGRTPDTQYF. Written as DNA, the CDR3 is TGCGCCAGCAGCGCGGGACGAACCCCGGATACGCAGTATTTT.

The V and J genes are TRBV10-3 and TRBJ1-2; possible D gene TRBD1, 5 bases. Trimming shortened V by 6 bases and J by 8 bases, and 19 bases separated the two germline ends. The CDR3 extends over 14 amino acids. Looked up from germline, CDR1 is ENHRY and CDR2 is SYGVKD. The CDR3 region is CAISLDSAKGGYTF. CDR3 nucleotide sequence: TGTGCCATCAGCCTAGACAGTGCTAAAGGGGGCTACACCTTC.